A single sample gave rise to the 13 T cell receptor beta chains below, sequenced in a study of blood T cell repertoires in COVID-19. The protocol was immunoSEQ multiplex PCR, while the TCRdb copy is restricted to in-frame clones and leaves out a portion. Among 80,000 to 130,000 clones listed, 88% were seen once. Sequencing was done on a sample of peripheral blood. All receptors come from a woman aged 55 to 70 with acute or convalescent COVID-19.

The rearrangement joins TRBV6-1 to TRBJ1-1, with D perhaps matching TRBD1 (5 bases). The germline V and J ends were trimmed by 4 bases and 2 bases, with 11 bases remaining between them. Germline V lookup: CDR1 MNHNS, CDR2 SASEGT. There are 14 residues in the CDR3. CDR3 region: CASSATDSNTEAFF. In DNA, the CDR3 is TGTGCCAGCAGTGCGACCGACAGCAACACTGAAGCTTTCTTT.

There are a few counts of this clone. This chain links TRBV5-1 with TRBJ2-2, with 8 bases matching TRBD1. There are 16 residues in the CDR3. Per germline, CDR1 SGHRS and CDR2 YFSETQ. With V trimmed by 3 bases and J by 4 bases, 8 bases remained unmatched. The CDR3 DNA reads TGCGCCAGCAGCTCTAGCGTGGGACAGGTCACCGGGGAGCTGTTTTTT. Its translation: CASSSSVGQVTGELFF.

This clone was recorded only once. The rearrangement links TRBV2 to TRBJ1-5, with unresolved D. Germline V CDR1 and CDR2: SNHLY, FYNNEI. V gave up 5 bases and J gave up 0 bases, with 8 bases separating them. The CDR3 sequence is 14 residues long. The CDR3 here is CASSSGVSNQPQHF. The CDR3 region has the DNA TGTGCCAGCAGTTCGGGAGTTAGCAATCAGCCCCAGCATTTT. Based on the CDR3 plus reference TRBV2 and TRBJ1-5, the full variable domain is EPEVTQTPSHQVTQMGQEVILRCVPISNHLYFYWYRQILGQKVEFLVSFYNNEISEKSEIFDDQFSVERPDGSNFTLKIRSTKLEDSAMYFCASSSGVSNQPQHFGDGTRLSIL.

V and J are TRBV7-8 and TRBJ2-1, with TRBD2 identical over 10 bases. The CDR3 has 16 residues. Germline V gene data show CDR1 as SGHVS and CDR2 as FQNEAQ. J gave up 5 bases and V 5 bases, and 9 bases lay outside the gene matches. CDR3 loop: CASSPGFLAGDNEQFF. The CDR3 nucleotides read TGTGCCAGCAGCCCCGGCTTTCTAGCGGGAGACAATGAGCAGTTCTTC.

The CDR3 loop is CASSLESGGTEAFF. CDR3 nucleotides: TGTGCCAGCAGCTTAGAGTCAGGAGGCACTGAAGCTTTCTTT. The chain joins TRBV7-9 to TRBJ1-1; no clear D. The CDR3 length is 14 residues. Trimming left V 1 base short and J 4 bases short, with 10 bases between. Germline CDR1 SEHNR, CDR2 FQNEAQ (reference sequence).

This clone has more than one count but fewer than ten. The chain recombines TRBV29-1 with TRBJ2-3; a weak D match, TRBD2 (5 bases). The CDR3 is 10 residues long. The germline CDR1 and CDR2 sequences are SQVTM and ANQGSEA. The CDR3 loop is CTARGDTQYF. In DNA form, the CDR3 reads TGCACTGCCCGAGGGGATACGCAGTATTTT.

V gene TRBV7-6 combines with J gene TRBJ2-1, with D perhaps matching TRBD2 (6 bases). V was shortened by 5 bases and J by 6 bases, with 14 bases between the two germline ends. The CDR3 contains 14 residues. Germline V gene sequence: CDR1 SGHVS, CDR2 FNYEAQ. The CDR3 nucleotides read TGTGCCAGCAGCCCCGCGGGGATTGGCAATGAGCAGTTCTTC. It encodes CASSPAGIGNEQFF.

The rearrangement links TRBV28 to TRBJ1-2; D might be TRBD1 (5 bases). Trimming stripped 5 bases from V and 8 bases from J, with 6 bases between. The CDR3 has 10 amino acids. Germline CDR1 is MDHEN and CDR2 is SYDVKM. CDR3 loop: CASSQGGYTF. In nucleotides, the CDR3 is TGTGCCAGCAGTCAGGGAGGCTACACCTTC.

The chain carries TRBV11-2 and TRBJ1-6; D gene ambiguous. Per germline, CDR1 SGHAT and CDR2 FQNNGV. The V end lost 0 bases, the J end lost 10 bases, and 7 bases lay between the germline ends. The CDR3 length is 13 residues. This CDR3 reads CASSLERLSPLHF. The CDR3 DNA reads TGTGCCAGCAGCTTAGAGAGGTTATCACCCCTCCACTTT.

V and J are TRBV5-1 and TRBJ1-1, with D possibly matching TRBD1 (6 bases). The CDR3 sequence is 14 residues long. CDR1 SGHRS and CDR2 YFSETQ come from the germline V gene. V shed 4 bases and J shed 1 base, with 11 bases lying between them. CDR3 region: CASSRQEKNTEAFF. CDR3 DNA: TGCGCCAGCAGCCGACAGGAAAAGAACACTGAAGCTTTCTTT.

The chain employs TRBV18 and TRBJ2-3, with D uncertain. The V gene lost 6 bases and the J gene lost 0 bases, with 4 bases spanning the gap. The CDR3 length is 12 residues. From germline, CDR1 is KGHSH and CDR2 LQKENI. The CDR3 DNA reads TGTGCCAGCTCCGTCAGCACAGATACGCAGTATTTT. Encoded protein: CASSVSTDTQYF.

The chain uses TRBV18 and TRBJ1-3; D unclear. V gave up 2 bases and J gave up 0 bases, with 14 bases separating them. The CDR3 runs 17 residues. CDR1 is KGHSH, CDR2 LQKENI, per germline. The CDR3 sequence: CASSPMLQLRSGNTIYF. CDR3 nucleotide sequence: TGTGCCAGCTCACCAATGCTACAGCTTCGCTCTGGAAACACCATATATTTT. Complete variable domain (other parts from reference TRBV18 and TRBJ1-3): NAGVMQNPRHLVRRRGQEARLRCSPMKGHSHVYWYRQLPEEGLKFMVYLQKENIIDESGMPKERFSAEFPKEGPSILRIQQVVRGDSAAYFCASSPMLQLRSGNTIYFGEGSWLTVV.

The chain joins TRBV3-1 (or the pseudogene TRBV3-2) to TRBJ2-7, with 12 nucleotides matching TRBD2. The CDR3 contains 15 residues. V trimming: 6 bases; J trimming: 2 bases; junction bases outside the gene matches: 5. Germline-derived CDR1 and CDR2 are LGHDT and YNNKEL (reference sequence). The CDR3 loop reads CASRQTSGSPYEQYF. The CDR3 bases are TGTGCCAGCAGGCAGACTAGCGGGAGTCCCTACGAGCAGTACTTC.